This T cell receptor beta chain appears in the sequencing data of a study of Graves' ophthalmopathy and Graves' hyperthyroidism. Notes on the study in general: Blood was where most expanded thyroid clonotypes above 0.001 frequency also turned up. With about 88% sensitivity and approximately 79% specificity, a 13-signature model separated ophthalmopathy from stable hyperthyroidism. The study's model predicted ophthalmopathy progression at 70.59% sensitivity and about 78% specificity.

There are 13 residues in the CDR3. Germline lookup yields CDR1 SGHRS and CDR2 YFSETQ. The trim removed 0 bases at V and 6 bases at J, leaving 2 bases unmatched. Researchers took RNA transcripts and amplified TCR beta CDR3 regions from them. Second-round multiplex PCR followed a first-round RT-PCR using HTBI primers. TCRdb re-called the multiplex PCR reads through MiXCR, storing one row per CDR3 protein. The data hold 650,000 to 800,000 distinct CDR3 sequences, with under 50% observed a single time. This clonotype was counted at least ten times. Its specificity is unknown. The clonotype originates from an adult man with Graves' ophthalmopathy. The specimen was peripheral blood. The chain recombines TRBV5-1 with TRBJ1-1, with 7 bases aligning to TRBD1. The CDR3: CASSLAQGAEAFF. CDR3 bases: TGCGCCAGCAGCTTGGCCCAGGGGGCTGAAGCTTTCTTT.